A single sample is the source of the 22 T cell receptor beta chains below, sequenced in a study of cytomegalovirus exposure and HLA in healthy donors. Use of 60 Vbeta and 13 Jbeta primers characterized the PCR. TCRdb's table, derived via immunoSEQ multiplex PCR, lists solely in-frame clones and lacks some. The sample has roughly 200,000 clones; almost 85% are singletons. Sequenced material: PBMCs. These receptor sequences come from a woman aged 40 to 49 in good health and CMV-seronegative.

The chain recombines TRBV28 with TRBJ1-2, with D perhaps matching TRBD1 (5 bases). CDR3 length: 17 amino acids. Looked up from germline, CDR1 is MDHEN and CDR2 is SYDVKM. Between the trimmed V and J ends, which lost 1 base and 3 bases, there was a span of 18 bases. This chain's CDR3 is CASSLLMTGDGDYGYTF. CDR3 in DNA: TGTGCCAGCAGTTTATTAATGACGGGGGACGGCGACTATGGCTACACCTTC.

The chain has TRBV19 and TRBJ2-3, with 10 bases lining up with TRBD2. Per germline, CDR1 LNHDA and CDR2 SQIVND (reference sequence). This CDR3 is 14 amino acids long. After removal of 8 bases from V and 1 base from J, the junction contained 3 bases not matched to a gene. CDR3 sequence reads: CASQTSGGTDTQYF. The CDR3 DNA sequence: TGTGCCAGTCAAACTAGCGGGGGCACAGATACGCAGTATTTT.

This rearrangement joins TRBV5-6 to TRBJ2-7, with D hard to call. Germline CDR1 reads SGHDT; CDR2 reads YYEEEE. Trimming stripped 0 bases from V and 0 bases from J, with 7 bases between. CDR3 length: 14 residues. The DNA for the CDR3 is TGTGCCAGCAGCTTGGTTTCTACCTCCTACGAGCAGTACTTC. Translated, it gives CASSLVSTSYEQYF.

The chain links TRBV6-1 to TRBJ2-5; the match to TRBD2 covers 11 bases. Germline V gives CDR1 MNHNS, CDR2 SASEGT. CDR3 length equals 15 residues. The J segment lost 5 bases and the V segment lost 6 bases, leaving 8 bases of the junction unmatched. The CDR3: CASSPQTSGVETQYF. CDR3 DNA sequence: TGTGCCAGCAGCCCCCAGACTAGCGGGGTGGAGACCCAGTACTTC.

The chain has TRBV7-2 and TRBJ1-4; tentatively, D is TRBD1 (6 bases). Germline V gene sequence: CDR1 SGHTA, CDR2 FQGNSA. This CDR3 has 14 residues. Trimming took off 3 bases at V and 10 bases at J, with 15 bases between the two ends. The chain's CDR3 is CASSLNRENRKLFF. CDR3 bases: TGTGCCAGCAGCTTGAACAGGGAAAACAGAAAACTGTTTTTT.

The genes are TRBV2 and TRBJ2-3, with 10 bases identical to TRBD1. V shed 7 bases and J 2 bases; nucleotides not matched to a gene: 12. Germline V CDR1 and CDR2: SNHLY, FYNNEI. The CDR3 is 17 amino acids. CDR3 amino acids: CASTDRGYRPATDTQYF. The CDR3 region has the DNA TGTGCCAGCACGGACAGGGGGTACCGACCAGCCACAGATACGCAGTATTTT.

In nucleotides, the CDR3 is TGTGCCAGCAGCTTTTTCTCGACAGGGGAGTCTGGCTACACCTTC. It translates to CASSFFSTGESGYTF. This chain links TRBV5-5 with TRBJ1-2; TRBD1 aligns across 8 bases. Trimming at V came to 2 bases and at J to 7 bases, leaving 10 bases not matched to a gene. CDR1 is SGHKS, CDR2 YYEKEE, per germline (reference sequence). This CDR3 region has 15 residues.

The chain has TRBV19 and TRBJ1-2, with a possible D match to TRBD1 (6 bases). CDR3 length: 13 residues. V dropped 3 bases and J dropped 6 bases, with 11 bases sitting between them. Per germline, CDR1 LNHDA and CDR2 SQIVND (reference sequence). CDR3 coding DNA: TGTGCCAGTAGTATTAGGACAGAGGATGGCTACACCTTC. Protein: CASSIRTEDGYTF.

The rearrangement links TRBV5-4 to TRBJ1-5, with 8 nucleotides matching TRBD1. V was pared by 4 bases and J by 7 bases, with 7 bases of the junction left unmatched. This CDR3 contains 14 residues. Germline V CDR1 and CDR2: SGHNT, YYREEE (reference sequence). CDR3 sequence: CASSLQGAEQPQHF. CDR3 sequence (DNA): TGTGCCAGCAGCCTCCAGGGGGCTGAGCAGCCCCAGCATTTT.

This chain links TRBV4-1 with TRBJ2-1, with a tentative D call TRBD2 (5 bases). V gave up 0 bases and J gave up 13 bases, with 10 bases separating them. CDR1 is MGHRA, CDR2 YSYEKL, per germline. CDR3 length: 12 residues. As DNA, the CDR3 is TGCGCCAGCAGCCAAGACGGGGTGGGACAGTTCTTC. This gives the protein CASSQDGVGQFF.

The chain uses TRBV5-6 and TRBJ1-2; 7 bases align to TRBD1. V was pared by 4 bases and J by 2 bases, with 2 bases of the junction left unmatched. CDR1 is SGHDT and CDR2 is YYEEEE in the germline V gene. The CDR3 has 13 amino acids. CDR3 residues: CASSPDRNYGYTF. Written as DNA, the CDR3 is TGTGCCAGCAGCCCGGACAGGAACTATGGCTACACCTTC.

As to this clone: One junction end disagrees with the germline gene, perhaps due to a read error. CDR3 coding DNA: TGTTCCAGCAGCCCACTAAAAACCGGGTCCTATAATTCACCCCTCCACTTT. Translated: CSSSPLKTGSYNSPLHF. This chain uses TRBV7-9 with TRBJ1-6; D not resolved. Germline V CDR1 and CDR2: SEHNR, FQNEAQ (reference sequence). CDR3 length equals 17 residues.

The chain recombines TRBV7-3 with TRBJ2-2, with a weak D call TRBD1 (6 bases). The CDR3 is 14 amino acids. V lost 5 bases, J lost 6 bases, and 13 bases lay in between. Germline V gene lookup returns CDR1 SGHTA and CDR2 FQGTGA. Here the CDR3 DNA reads TGTGCCAGCAGCCCCCATGGGGGCGCCGGGGAGCTGTTTTTT. This sequence encodes CASSPHGGAGELFF.

This clone was seen only once. This chain links TRBV5-3 with TRBJ1-1; no firm D call. TRBV5-3 is noted as an ORF with a role that remains uncertain. Trimming cost V 8 bases and J 4 bases, with 15 bases left between them. The CDR3 is 13 amino acids. CDR3 residues: CASPKRVRTEAFF. The CDR3 bases are TGTGCCAGCCCAAAGAGAGTGCGCACTGAAGCTTTCTTT.

J is TRBJ1-4 and V is TRBV11-3; D is unresolved. The germline gives CDR1 SGHNT, CDR2 YENEEA. The CDR3 sequence is 13 residues long. Trimming removed 4 bases from V and 8 bases from J, with 11 bases in between. The CDR3 nucleotides read TGTGCCAGCAGCTACACCAGGCAAGAAAAACTGTTTTTT. It translates to CASSYTRQEKLFF.

The chain links TRBV7-3 to TRBJ2-2; 15 bases fit TRBD2. The germline V gene encodes CDR1 SGHTA and CDR2 FQGTGA. Germline trimming cut 5 bases from V and 1 base from J; bases unmatched to any gene: 11. The CDR3 contains 20 residues. The CDR3 DNA follows: TGTGCCAGCAGCGCCTTGCCGGGACTAGCGGGGGGACTGAACACCGGGGAGCTGTTTTTT. This encodes CASSALPGLAGGLNTGELFF.

The chain has TRBV28 and TRBJ2-7; D possibly corresponds to TRBD1 (6 bases). This CDR3 has 14 residues. V shed 8 bases and J shed 5 bases, with 19 bases lying between them. CDR1 MDHEN and CDR2 SYDVKM come from the germline V gene. CDR3 nucleotides: TGTGCCAGCGGCCTCGGGGCAGGGGACCACGAGCAGTACTTC. Translated: CASGLGAGDHEQYF.

The chain uses TRBV4-3 and TRBJ2-7; tentatively, D is TRBD2 (6 bases). V lost 1 base and J lost 3, with 13 bases in between. Germline values: CDR1 LGHNA, CDR2 YSLEER. The CDR3 sequence is 15 residues long. The CDR3 loop reads CASSQGVSGVYEQYF. The CDR3 DNA reads as TGCGCCAGCAGCCAAGGGGTATCGGGGGTCTACGAGCAGTACTTC.

This chain connects TRBV7-2 to TRBJ2-3; D is perhaps TRBD1 (5 bases). Germline V lookup: CDR1 SGHTA, CDR2 FQGNSA. V lost 4 bases to trimming and J lost 0 bases, with 14 bases between them. CDR3 length equals 16 residues. CDR3 nucleotides: TGTGCCAGCAGCTCCCTGGGGCGGTCTAGCACAGATACGCAGTATTTT. It codes for CASSSLGRSSTDTQYF.

The chain links TRBV6-5 to TRBJ2-7; weak D call: TRBD2 (6 bases). V lost 0 bases and J lost 4, with 10 bases in between. This CDR3 has 14 amino acids. Germline CDR1 MNHEY, CDR2 SVGAGI. CDR3 coding DNA: TGTGCCAGCAGTTACTCCTCGGGGGAGTACGAGCAGTACTTC. Protein: CASSYSSGEYEQYF.

The rearrangement joins TRBV5-1 to TRBJ2-1, with 12 positions matching TRBD2. CDR3 length equals 20 residues. Germline CDR1 and CDR2: SGHRS and YFSETQ. V gave up 1 base and J gave up 1 base; unmatched junction bases: 12. DNA of the CDR3: TGCGCCAGCAGCTTGATGCCTAGCGGGGGGGCCGAGTGGTCCTACAATGAGCAGTTCTTC. This gives the protein CASSLMPSGGAEWSYNEQFF.

This chain uses TRBV9 with TRBJ2-3, with D perhaps matching TRBD1 (5 bases). V lost 4 bases and J 2 bases, leaving 11 bases between the germline ends. Per the germline V gene, CDR1 is SGDLS and CDR2 is YYNGEE. This CDR3 has 14 residues. The CDR3 DNA reads TGTGCCAGCAGCCCCAGGGATCCCACAGATACGCAGTATTTT. Translated, it gives CASSPRDPTDTQYF. The full variable domain, completed using reference TRBV9 and TRBJ2-3, is DSGVTQTPKHLITATGQRVTLRCSPRSGDLSVYWYQQSLDQGLQFLIQYYNGEERAKGNILERFSAQQFPDLHSELNLSSLELGDSALYFCASSPRDPTDTQYFGPGTRLTVL.